This TCR beta chain is from a study of blood T cell repertoires in COVID-19. The CDR3 contains 16 residues. The germline V and J ends were trimmed by 0 bases and 2 bases, with 11 bases remaining between them. Germline V CDR1 and CDR2: LNHNV, YYDKDF (reference sequence). The table lists this clone with a few counts. Profiled with immunoSEQ multiplex PCR; TCRdb holds only in-frame clones, not every one. Here the sample spans a few hundred thousand clones, approximately 84% being singletons. Clinical history as reported by participants underpinned cohort assignment. Two negative PCRs, clearance, or symptom resolution had been documented for recovered Cohort 3 donors.

The sequence derives from a woman younger than 45 who had recovered from COVID-19. This chain connects TRBV15 to TRBJ2-1; TRBD1 might be the D (5 bases). Specimen: PBMCs or T cells enriched from blood (not recorded which). For the CDR3, the DNA is TGTGCCACCAGCAGAGAAGGCGCAGGGACCTACAATGAGCAGTTCTTC. This translates into CATSREGAGTYNEQFF.